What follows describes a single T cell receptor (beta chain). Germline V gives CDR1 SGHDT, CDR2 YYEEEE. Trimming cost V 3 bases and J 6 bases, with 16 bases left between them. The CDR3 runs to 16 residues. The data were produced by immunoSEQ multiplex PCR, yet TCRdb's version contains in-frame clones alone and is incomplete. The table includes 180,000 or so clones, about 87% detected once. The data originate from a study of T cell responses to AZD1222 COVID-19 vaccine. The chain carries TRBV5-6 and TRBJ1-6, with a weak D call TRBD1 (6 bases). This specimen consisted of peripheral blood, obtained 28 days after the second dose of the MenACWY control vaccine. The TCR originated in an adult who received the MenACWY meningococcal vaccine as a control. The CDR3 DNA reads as TGTGCCAGCAGCTCGACACAGGGCGTTGGTAATTCACCCCTCCACTTT. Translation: CASSSTQGVGNSPLHF.